This T cell receptor beta chain was obtained from a study of vaccination effects on CD4 cells after COVID-19. Concerning this clone itself: As yet, its antigen is unknown.

The length of the CDR3 is 13 residues. V gave up 5 bases and J gave up 2 bases, with 9 bases separating them. CDR1 is LNHNV and CDR2 is YYDKDF in the germline V gene (reference sequence). TCRdb's copy holds only in-frame clones and misses some; the assay was immunoSEQ multiplex PCR. This sample has 30,000 to 40,000 clones; about 81% occur once, and the top ten carry 2.5% to 3.5%. The culture ran for 10 days, and then CD4+ T cells were isolated. In the cultures, half the medium was exchanged for IL-2 medium on days 3 and 7. This sample comprised CD4+ T cells from PBMCs cultured without peptide, obtained before COVID-19 vaccination. This receptor was identified in a human donor who received a COVID-19 vaccine. V and J are TRBV15 and TRBJ2-5; possibly TRBD2 for D (6 bases). Here the CDR3 DNA reads TGTGCCACCAGCGGTCTAGCGCAAGAGACCCAGTACTTC. Amino acid sequence: CATSGLAQETQYF. Filled out from reference TRBV15 and TRBJ2-5, the complete variable domain reads DAMVIQNPRYQVTQFGKPVTLSCSQTLNHNVMYWYQQKSSQAPKLLFHYYDKDFNNEADTPDNFQSRRPNTSFCFLDIRSPGLGDTAMYLCATSGLAQETQYFGPGTRLLVL.